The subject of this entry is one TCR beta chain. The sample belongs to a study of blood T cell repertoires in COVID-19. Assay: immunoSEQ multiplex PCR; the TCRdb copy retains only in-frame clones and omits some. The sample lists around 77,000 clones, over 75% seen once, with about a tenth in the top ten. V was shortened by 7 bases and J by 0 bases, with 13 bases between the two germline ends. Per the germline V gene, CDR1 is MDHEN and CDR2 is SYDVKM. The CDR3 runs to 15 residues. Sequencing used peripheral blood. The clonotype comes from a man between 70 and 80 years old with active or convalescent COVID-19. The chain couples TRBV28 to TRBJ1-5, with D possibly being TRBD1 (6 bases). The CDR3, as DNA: TGTGCCAGCACCAGACAGGTACATAGCAATCAGCCCCAGCATTTT. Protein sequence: CASTRQVHSNQPQHF.